This T cell receptor beta chain originates from a study of cytomegalovirus exposure and HLA in healthy donors. Study-level results: The study listed roughly 150 cytomegalovirus-associated TCR beta chains. Subsequent analysis of the 120 or so validation repertoires found a tendency for first-cohort TCR clusters to co-occur.

V dropped 3 bases and J dropped 8 bases, with 19 bases sitting between them. The germline V gene encodes CDR1 GTSNPN and CDR2 SVGIG (reference sequence). The CDR3 runs to 14 residues. The count of this clone is one. What it recognizes is unknown. Libraries were prepared by immunoSEQ multiplex PCR; TCRdb keeps only in-frame clonotypes and omits some of them. The data contain around 260,000 clones, roughly 87% of them singletons. This rearrangement joins TRBV30 to TRBJ1-2, with D perhaps matching TRBD1 (5 bases). The sample taken for sequencing was PBMCs. The receptor was isolated from a woman younger than 45 in good health and CMV-seronegative. CDR3: CAWRRGRFEFGYTF. The CDR3 DNA reads as TGTGCCTGGAGAAGGGGAAGGTTCGAGTTCGGCTACACCTTC.